These 20 T cell receptor beta chains came from one sample sequenced in a study of blood T cell repertoires in COVID-19. Only in-frame clones appear in the TCRdb table, and some are missing; sequencing was by immunoSEQ multiplex PCR. The sample holds approximately 60,000 clones, around 83% seen once. Sequencing used peripheral blood. Receptors originate from a human donor in a cohort sampled during active COVID-19.

The chain combines TRBV7-9 with TRBJ1-6; 8 bases match TRBD1. V trimming: 2 bases; J trimming: 7 bases; junction bases outside the gene matches: 7. The CDR3 is 16 amino acids. Germline V gene data show CDR1 as SEHNR and CDR2 as FQNEAQ (reference sequence). CDR3 DNA sequence: TGTGCCAGCAGCTTATTAGGACAGGGAGAAAATTCACCCCTCCACTTT. It yields the protein CASSLLGQGENSPLHF.

The chain joins TRBV29-1 to TRBJ1-6; 8 bases agree with TRBD1. The J segment lost 9 bases and the V segment lost 6 bases, leaving 10 bases of the junction unmatched. Germline V gene lookup returns CDR1 SQVTM and CDR2 ANQGSEA. This CDR3 region has 14 residues. The CDR3 DNA reads TGCAGCGTCGCCCAGGACAGGGACAGTTCACCCCTCCACTTT. Encoded protein: CSVAQDRDSSPLHF.

CDR3 amino acids: CASRAGTGGIGELFF. The CDR3 DNA reads as TGTGCCAGCAGAGCCGGGACAGGGGGCATCGGGGAGCTGTTTTTT. The genes are TRBV11-3 and TRBJ2-2, with TRBD1 matching 12 bases. The CDR3 sequence is 15 residues long. J gave up 7 bases and V 6 bases, and 6 bases lay outside the gene matches. Germline values: CDR1 SGHNT, CDR2 YENEEA.

The chain combines TRBV12-5 with TRBJ2-1; the match to TRBD1 covers 9 bases. The V and J ends lost 11 bases and 7 bases, in that order; junction bases with no gene match: 9. Germline V gene data show CDR1 as LGHNT and CDR2 as FRNRAP. This CDR3 has 13 amino acids. The CDR3, as DNA: TGTGCTGCCCGGGACAGGGAAGAAAATGAGCAGTTCTTC. Translated: CAARDREENEQFF.

The rearrangement uses TRBV6-5 and TRBJ2-7; TRBD1 is a possible D gene (6 bases). The V and J ends lost 6 bases and 4 bases respectively, with 7 bases between them. The CDR3 spans 11 residues. CDR1 is MNHEY, CDR2 SVGAGI, per germline. CDR3 residues: CASRDRYEQYF. CDR3 coding DNA: TGTGCCAGCAGGGACAGATACGAGCAGTACTTC.

The chain is built from TRBV25-1 and TRBJ1-2; 8 nucleotides align to TRBD1. This CDR3 has 13 amino acids. Trimming at V came to 2 bases and at J to 6 bases, leaving 2 bases not matched to a gene. The germline gives CDR1 MGHDK, CDR2 SYGVNS. DNA for the CDR3: TGTGCCAGCAGTGAAGCAGGGGGCCATGGCTACACCTTC. Residues: CASSEAGGHGYTF.

The chain uses TRBV7-9 and TRBJ2-1; possibly TRBD2 for D (6 bases). The germline V gene encodes CDR1 SEHNR and CDR2 FQNEAQ (reference sequence). The CDR3 is 14 amino acids. Trimming removed 1 base at V and 4 bases at J, with 8 bases between. The CDR3 sequence: CASSLGTTYNEQFF. CDR3 DNA sequence: TGTGCCAGCAGCTTAGGGACTACTTACAATGAGCAGTTCTTC.

The chain couples TRBV7-2 to TRBJ2-7; D not resolved. The CDR3 is 15 amino acids. CDR1 is SGHTA, CDR2 FQGNSA, per germline. V was shortened by 1 base and J by 3 bases, with 13 bases between the two germline ends. The CDR3 sequence is CASSLDFRAGYEQYF. The CDR3 DNA reads as TGTGCCAGCAGCTTAGATTTTCGCGCTGGCTACGAGCAGTACTTC.

The V and J genes are TRBV18 and TRBJ1-1; 8 bases are shared with TRBD1. With V trimmed by 3 bases and J by 3 bases, 9 bases remained unmatched. Germline V lookup: CDR1 KGHSH, CDR2 LQKENI. CDR3 length: 16 amino acids. CDR3 DNA sequence: TGTGCCAGCTCACCGTATCAGGGGGCGAGGGACACTGAAGCTTTCTTT. Translated, it gives CASSPYQGARDTEAFF.

The chain employs TRBV5-6 and TRBJ1-2; D uncertain. This CDR3 is built from 12 residues. Germline CDR1 reads SGHDT; CDR2 reads YYEEEE. V lost 2 bases, J lost 10 bases, and 12 bases lay in between. The CDR3 DNA reads TGTGCCAGCAGCTTCGGTGAAAGTGACTACACCTTC. Its translation: CASSFGESDYTF.

This chain joins TRBV5-3 and TRBJ2-7; D call uncertain. TRBV5-3 has ORF status, its function being uncertain. The length of the CDR3 is 14 residues. Trimming pared 0 bases from V and 0 bases from J, leaving 7 bases between. In nucleotides, the CDR3 is TGTGCCAGAAGCTTGGGGGCCTACTCCTACGAGCAGTACTTC. Protein: CARSLGAYSYEQYF.

This chain joins TRBV18 and TRBJ2-7; the D gene is possibly TRBD1 (5 bases). The CDR3 extends over 14 amino acids. Trimming left V 6 bases short and J 0 bases short, with 12 bases between. Germline values: CDR1 KGHSH, CDR2 LQKENI. This chain's CDR3 is CASSSTVSSYEQYF. The CDR3, as DNA: TGTGCCAGCTCTTCGACAGTTTCCTCCTACGAGCAGTACTTC. Full variable domain (rest looked up from reference TRBV18 and TRBJ2-7): NAGVMQNPRHLVRRRGQEARLRCSPMKGHSHVYWYRQLPEEGLKFMVYLQKENIIDESGMPKERFSAEFPKEGPSILRIQQVVRGDSAAYFCASSSTVSSYEQYFGPGTRLTVT.

This clone was seen a handful of times. This chain uses TRBV5-1 with TRBJ2-2; tentative D call: TRBD1 (5 bases). Trimming pared 3 bases from V and 6 bases from J, leaving 15 bases between. The CDR3 totals 15 residues. Germline loops: CDR1 SGHRS, CDR2 YFSETQ. CDR3 nucleotide sequence: TGCGCCAGCAGCTACGCAGGGTTTGACGCCGGGGAGCTGTTTTTT. It encodes CASSYAGFDAGELFF.

The V and J genes are TRBV19 and TRBJ1-2, with 9 bases lining up with TRBD1. Germline CDR1 is LNHDA and CDR2 is SQIVND (reference sequence). The CDR3 is 15 amino acids. The junction had 15 bases not matched to a gene; V was cut back by 9 bases and J by 7 bases. The DNA of the CDR3 is TGTGCCAGCCATCTGGGGACAGGGAAGTCTCGTGGCTACACCTTC. As protein: CASHLGTGKSRGYTF.

The chain recombines TRBV2 with TRBJ2-1; D perhaps matches TRBD1 (5 bases). Germline V CDR1 and CDR2: SNHLY, FYNNEI. Trimming removed 2 bases at V and 0 bases at J, with 8 bases between. This CDR3 region has 15 residues. CDR3 protein: CASSEWGGSYNEQFF. The CDR3 coding sequence is TGTGCCAGCAGTGAATGGGGCGGCTCCTACAATGAGCAGTTCTTC.

V is TRBV7-9 and J is TRBJ2-7; D might be TRBD2 (6 bases). Germline V gives CDR1 SEHNR, CDR2 FQNEAQ (reference sequence). This CDR3 is built from 15 residues. V was trimmed by 5 bases and J by 1 base, leaving 15 bases between them. This chain's CDR3 is CASSPPRGNSYEQYF. Here the CDR3 DNA reads TGTGCCAGCAGCCCCCCGCGGGGAAATTCCTACGAGCAGTACTTC.

The V gene is TRBV6-6, the J gene TRBJ2-4; TRBD2 is a possible D gene (5 bases). The V and J ends lost 10 bases and 9 bases respectively, with 13 bases between them. The germline V gene has CDR1 MNHNY and CDR2 SVGAGI (reference sequence). This CDR3 spans 11 amino acids. The CDR3 DNA sequence: TGTGCCATAGATGACGGAGGCATTCAGTACTTC. Protein product: CAIDDGGIQYF.

The gene calls are TRBV2 and TRBJ2-7; 11 positions match TRBD1. V lost 6 bases to trimming and J lost 5 bases; unmatched junction nucleotides: 9. The CDR3 sequence is 15 residues long. Germline loops: CDR1 SNHLY, CDR2 FYNNEI. CDR3 in DNA: TGTGCCAGCAGAGAAACCGGGACAGGGGGAGACGAGCAGTACTTC. Translation: CASRETGTGGDEQYF.

The sample holds one count of this clone. This chain's CDR3 is CASSVSRDSPGGYTF. The CDR3 nucleotides are TGTGCCAGTAGTGTGAGCCGGGACAGCCCTGGGGGCTACACCTTC. The chain recombines TRBV19 with TRBJ1-2; 7 bases map to TRBD1. This CDR3 spans 15 amino acids. Germline V CDR1 and CDR2: LNHDA, SQIVND (reference sequence). The trim removed 5 bases at V and 8 bases at J, leaving 14 bases unmatched.

The V and J genes are TRBV2 and TRBJ1-4; 8 bases fit TRBD1. The CDR3 is 16 amino acids. V was pared by 6 bases and J by 0 bases, with 6 bases of the junction left unmatched. In germline, CDR1 is SNHLY, CDR2 FYNNEI. The CDR3 nucleotides read TGTGCCAGCAGCCCCGGACAGGGTCCAACTAATGAAAAACTGTTTTTT. It specifies CASSPGQGPTNEKLFF. The whole variable domain, filled in from reference TRBV2 and TRBJ1-4, reads EPEVTQTPSHQVTQMGQEVILRCVPISNHLYFYWYRQILGQKVEFLVSFYNNEISEKSEIFDDQFSVERPDGSNFTLKIRSTKLEDSAMYFCASSPGQGPTNEKLFFGSGTQLSVL.